This section outlines one T cell receptor beta chain sequence together with its context. Its matching antigen is unknown. The CDR3 contains 15 residues. Between the trimmed V and J ends, which lost 1 base and 1 base, there was a span of 8 bases. The germline gives CDR1 MGHRA, CDR2 YSYEKL. These data are taken from a study of cytomegalovirus exposure and HLA in healthy donors. Study results and caveats: In a later analysis, specific HLA alleles were associated with about 18,000 TCR beta sequences at a 0.05 false discovery rate.

A multiplex PCR was run with 60 Vbeta primers and 13 Jbeta primers. Sequenced by immunoSEQ multiplex PCR; TCRdb stores in-frame clones only, minus some. Counted here are around 130,000 clones, around 80% occurring once; the ten biggest clones make up 2.7%. The chain has TRBV4-1 and TRBJ2-1; D is perhaps TRBD2 (5 bases). The origin of this receptor is a boy younger than 10 in good health and CMV-seronegative. The sample consisted of PBMCs. The CDR3 DNA reads as TGCGCCAGCAGCCAAGGGACGGGGTCCTACAATGAGCAGTTCTTC. This translates into CASSQGTGSYNEQFF.